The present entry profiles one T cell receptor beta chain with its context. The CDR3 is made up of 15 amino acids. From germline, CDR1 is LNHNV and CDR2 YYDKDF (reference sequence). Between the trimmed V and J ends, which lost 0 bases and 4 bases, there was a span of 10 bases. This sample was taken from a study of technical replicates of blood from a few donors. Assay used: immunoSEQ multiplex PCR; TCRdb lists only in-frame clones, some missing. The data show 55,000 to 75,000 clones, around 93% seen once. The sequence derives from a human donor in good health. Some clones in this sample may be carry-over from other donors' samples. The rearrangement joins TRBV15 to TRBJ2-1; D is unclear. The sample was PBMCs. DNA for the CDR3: TGTGCCACCAGCAGAGAGACTGGCTTTTACAATGAGCAGTTCTTC. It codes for CATSRETGFYNEQFF.